These T cell receptor beta chains were read from a single sample in a study of T cell repertoires in cytomegalovirus infection. TCRdb called the reads again in MiXCR, with one record for every CDR3 protein. The sample lists 60,000 to 75,000 distinct CDR3 sequences; 3.5% to 4% were seen once. The source material was PBMCs. The receptors originated from a human donor in good health (CMV status not recorded). Some clones in this sample may be carry-over from other donors' samples. The conserved cysteine and the conserved F or W are not part of the CDR3 here.

V: TRBV6-8
CDR3: ASSPLPGTGSYEQY

V: TRBV29-1
CDR3: SVDSDRTSSYNEQF

V: TRBV20-1
CDR3: SASGAGYEQY

V: TRBV6-5
CDR3: ASSRSEGSTEAF

V: TRBV7-1
CDR3: ASSRTTTGGGEAF

V: TRBV19
CDR3: ASSMSGQRNGYT

V: TRBV7-2
CDR3: ASSWRVGNAGELF

V: TRBV6-2/TRBV6-3
CDR3: ASSYGGGSSYNEQF

V: TRBV6-2/TRBV6-3
CDR3: ASSHPPWTQY

V: TRBV6-8
CDR3: ASKRGNNVNYGYT

V: TRBV7-9
CDR3: ASSLSDVPADREIVWGELF

V: TRBV6-5
CDR3: ASSRTSEAEAF

V: TRBV2
CDR3: ASRGTGTFNEQF

V: TRBV4-1
CDR3: ASSQSREGYTIY

V: TRBV7-8
CDR3: ASSLDRTEAF

V: TRBV7-2
CDR3: ASTIRAGGVGDTQY

V: TRBV12-3/TRBV12-4
CDR3: ASSQFGTAYEQY

V: TRBV7-2
CDR3: ASSPLGTNYEQY

V: TRBV7-2
CDR3: ASTGGMNTEAF

V: TRBV11-2
CDR3: ASSLTGGHIQY

V: TRBV14
CDR3: ASSRVGVTAGELF

V: TRBV6-2/TRBV6-3
CDR3: ASRFSGGSEAF

V: TRBV7-2
CDR3: ASSLAGLARNEQF

V: TRBV7-2
CDR3: ASSQNAGGDTQY

V: TRBV11-2
CDR3: ASSAGTGTYGYT

V: TRBV7-2
CDR3: ASSLGPWDTEAF

V: TRBV28
CDR3: ASSRRTALYEQY

V: TRBV6-8
CDR3: ASNEGGQSF

V: TRBV28
CDR3: ASSLGSGRLSEQF

V: TRBV7-2
CDR3: ASSSVGGNIQY

V: TRBV20-1
CDR3: SAPYGYT

V: TRBV7-2
CDR3: ASSQYRENGYT

V: TRBV7-2
CDR3: ASTASRLSYNEQF

V: TRBV19
CDR3: ASKQGYGYT

V: TRBV7-3
CDR3: ASSYMEREGTDTQY

V: TRBV20-1
CDR3: SAPEFGATGELF

V: TRBV10-3
CDR3: AIRGETQY

V: TRBV7-2
CDR3: ASSSQNAGTGSYEQY

V: TRBV7-6
CDR3: ASSLEAGLRDNEQF

V: TRBV27
CDR3: ASSPPPGTYNEKLF

V: TRBV4-2
CDR3: ASSQDSQGGNQPQH

V: TRBV7-2
CDR3: ASTPSTDAQY

V: TRBV7-8
CDR3: ASSLAGVAGTDTQY